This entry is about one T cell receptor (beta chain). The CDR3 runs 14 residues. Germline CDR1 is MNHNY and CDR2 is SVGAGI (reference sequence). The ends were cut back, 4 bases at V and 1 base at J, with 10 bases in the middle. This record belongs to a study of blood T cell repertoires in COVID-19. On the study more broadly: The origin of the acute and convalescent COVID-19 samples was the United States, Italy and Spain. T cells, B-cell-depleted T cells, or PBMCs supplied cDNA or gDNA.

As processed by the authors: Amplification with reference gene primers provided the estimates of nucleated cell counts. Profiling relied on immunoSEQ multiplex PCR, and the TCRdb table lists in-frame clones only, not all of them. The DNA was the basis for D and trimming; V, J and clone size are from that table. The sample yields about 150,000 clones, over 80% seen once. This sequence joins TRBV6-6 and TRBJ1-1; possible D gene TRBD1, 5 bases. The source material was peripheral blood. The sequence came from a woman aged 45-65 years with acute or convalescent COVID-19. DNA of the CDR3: TGTGCCAGCAGTTCCGAGACAGAGAACACTGAAGCTTTCTTT. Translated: CASSSETENTEAFF.